These 2 T cell receptor beta chains originate from one sample sequenced in a study of shared clonotypes between healthy human individuals. Repertoires were generated with immunoSEQ multiplex PCR, while TCRdb's copy carries only in-frame clones and drops some. The data hold roughly 2.4 million clones, with approximately 94% observed a single time. Sequences were obtained from naive CD4+ T cells sorted from blood. Stated subset: CD45RA+ positively selected. These receptors came from a man between 18 and 29 years old in good health.

The V gene is TRBV5-1, the J gene TRBJ2-2; 7 bases match TRBD1. CDR1 is SGHRS and CDR2 is YFSETQ in the germline V gene. After removal of 4 bases from V and 3 bases from J, the junction contained 6 bases not matched to a gene. CDR3 length equals 15 residues. CDR3 coding DNA: TGCGCCAGCAGCCCAGACAGGGCGGACACCGGGGAGCTGTTTTTT. It is translated as CASSPDRADTGELFF.

With respect to this clone: Different DNA sequences within this sample yield the same CDR3. The chain has TRBV2 and TRBJ2-5; TRBD2 might be the D (6 bases). The CDR3 runs to 13 residues. Germline V gene sequence: CDR1 SNHLY, CDR2 FYNNEI. The V and J ends lost 5 bases and 2 bases respectively, with 9 bases between them. CDR3 coding DNA: TGTGCCAGCAGTAAGGGACTGCAAGAGACCCAGTACTTC. It specifies CASSKGLQETQYF. Full variable domain (outside the CDR3, taken from reference TRBV2 and TRBJ2-5): EPEVTQTPSHQVTQMGQEVILRCVPISNHLYFYWYRQILGQKVEFLVSFYNNEISEKSEIFDDQFSVERPDGSNFTLKIRSTKLEDSAMYFCASSKGLQETQYFGPGTRLLVL.